This T cell receptor (beta chain) was documented in a study of control samples from healthy donors and cancer patients (TCRdb year 2020). CDR1 KGHSH and CDR2 LQKENI are derived from the germline V gene. There are 16 amino acids in the CDR3, from cysteine to phenylalanine inclusive. Only CDR3 DNA remains: 48 bases, in frame from the first base. V lost 0 bases and J lost 0 bases; the stretch between them is 8 bases long. Points on this clone: The antigen this receptor binds is unknown. No per-base quality is available; no much larger clone lies one base away.

Library generation was performed with the immunoSEQ multiplex PCR assay. TCRdb re-hosts the immuneACCESS table, in-frame sequences only. Its copies lack some clones; in the studies checked, an unresolved V gene accounts for under half of them, and the cause for the rest is not known. A total of under 200,000 clones appear in this sample, around 92% of them only once. The biggest ten clones account for about 1.6% of the sample. The chain was built from TRBV18 and TRBJ1-4; the D gene cannot be resolved reliably. What was sequenced was blood. This receptor was taken from a woman in her twenties or thirties in good health. The CDR3 region: CASSPPGSATNEKLFF. The nucleotide sequence is given as TGTGCCAGCTCACCACCGGGGAGTGCAACTAATGAAAAACTGTTTTTT.